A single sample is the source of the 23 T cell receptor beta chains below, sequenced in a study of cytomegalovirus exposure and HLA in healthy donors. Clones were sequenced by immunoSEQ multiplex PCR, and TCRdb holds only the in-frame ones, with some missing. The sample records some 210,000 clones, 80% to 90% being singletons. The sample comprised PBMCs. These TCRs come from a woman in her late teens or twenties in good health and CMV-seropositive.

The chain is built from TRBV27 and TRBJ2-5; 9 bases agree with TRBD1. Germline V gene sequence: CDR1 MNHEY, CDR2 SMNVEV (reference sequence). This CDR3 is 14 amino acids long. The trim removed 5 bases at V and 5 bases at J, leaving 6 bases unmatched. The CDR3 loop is CASSADRGRETQYF. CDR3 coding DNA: TGTGCCAGCAGTGCTGACAGGGGGAGGGAGACCCAGTACTTC.

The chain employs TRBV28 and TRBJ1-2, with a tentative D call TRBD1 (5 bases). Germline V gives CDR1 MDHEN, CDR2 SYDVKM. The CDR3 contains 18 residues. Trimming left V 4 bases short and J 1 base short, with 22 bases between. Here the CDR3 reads CASSSFRTEGTVNYGYTF. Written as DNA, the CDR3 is TGTGCCAGCAGTTCATTCCGGACGGAGGGGACTGTTAACTATGGCTACACCTTC.

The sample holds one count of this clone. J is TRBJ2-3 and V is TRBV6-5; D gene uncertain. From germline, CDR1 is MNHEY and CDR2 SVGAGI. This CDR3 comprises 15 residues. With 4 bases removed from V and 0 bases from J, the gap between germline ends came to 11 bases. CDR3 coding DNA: TGTGCCAGCAGTTCGAGTACTACTAGCACAGATACGCAGTATTTT. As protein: CASSSSTTSTDTQYF.

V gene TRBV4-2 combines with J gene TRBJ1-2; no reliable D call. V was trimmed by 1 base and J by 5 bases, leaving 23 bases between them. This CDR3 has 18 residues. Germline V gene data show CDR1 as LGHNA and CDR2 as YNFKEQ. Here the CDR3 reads CASSQVVYRAGFKYGYTF. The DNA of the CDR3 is TGTGCCAGCAGCCAAGTAGTATATCGGGCGGGCTTCAAGTATGGCTACACCTTC.

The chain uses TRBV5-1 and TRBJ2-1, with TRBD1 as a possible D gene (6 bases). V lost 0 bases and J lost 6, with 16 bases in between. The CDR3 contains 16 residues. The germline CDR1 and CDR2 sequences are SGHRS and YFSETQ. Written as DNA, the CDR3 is TGCGCCAGCAGCTTGGCTTTCGGCCAGGGGAGCAATGAGCAGTTCTTC. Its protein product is CASSLAFGQGSNEQFF.

In nucleotides, the CDR3 is TGTGCCAGCAGCATCAGCGGGTACTCCTACGAGCAGTACTTC. This gives the protein CASSISGYSYEQYF. The V gene is TRBV6-5, the J gene TRBJ2-7; D perhaps matches TRBD2 (6 bases). The germline gives CDR1 MNHEY, CDR2 SVGAGI. The CDR3 has 14 residues. The V gene lost 6 bases and the J gene lost 0 bases, with 12 bases spanning the gap.

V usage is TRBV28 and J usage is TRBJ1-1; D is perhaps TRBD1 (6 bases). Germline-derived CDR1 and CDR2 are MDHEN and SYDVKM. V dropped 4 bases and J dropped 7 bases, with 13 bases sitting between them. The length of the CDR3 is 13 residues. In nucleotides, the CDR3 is TGTGCCAGCAGTTCCTGGATCAGGGGTGAAGCTTTCTTT. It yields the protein CASSSWIRGEAFF.

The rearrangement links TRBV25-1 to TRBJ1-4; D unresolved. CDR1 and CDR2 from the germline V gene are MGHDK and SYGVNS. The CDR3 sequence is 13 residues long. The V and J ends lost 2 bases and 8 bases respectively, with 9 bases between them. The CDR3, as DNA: TGTGCCAGCAGTGAAGGCGGGAAAGAAAAACTGTTTTTT. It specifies CASSEGGKEKLFF.

The CDR3 nucleotides are TGTGCCAGCAGTCCTGCGGGGACTGGAAACACCATATATTTT. Translated: CASSPAGTGNTIYF. V gene TRBV28 combines with J gene TRBJ1-3; D not certain. Germline-derived CDR1 and CDR2 are MDHEN and SYDVKM. This CDR3 is 14 amino acids long. V was clipped by 5 bases and J by 2 bases, with 10 bases between them.

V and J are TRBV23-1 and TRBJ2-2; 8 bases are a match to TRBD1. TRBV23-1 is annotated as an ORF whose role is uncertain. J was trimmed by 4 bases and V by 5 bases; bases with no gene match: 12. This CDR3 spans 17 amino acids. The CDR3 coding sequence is TGCGCCAGCAGTTCTACGAAGGGACAGGCGGGCACCGGGGAGCTGTTTTTT. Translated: CASSSTKGQAGTGELFF.

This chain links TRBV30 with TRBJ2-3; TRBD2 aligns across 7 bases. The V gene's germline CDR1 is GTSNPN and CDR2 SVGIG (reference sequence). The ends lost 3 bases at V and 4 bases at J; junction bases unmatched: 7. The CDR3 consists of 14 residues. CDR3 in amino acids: CAWSATSEADTQYF. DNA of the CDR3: TGTGCCTGGAGCGCTACTAGCGAGGCAGATACGCAGTATTTT.

DNA for the CDR3: TGCGCCAGCAGCTTAGCGGGAGGGCCTTATGAGCAGTTCTTC. Protein: CASSLAGGPYEQFF. V and J are TRBV5-1 and TRBJ2-1, with 10 bases that match TRBD2. J lost 8 bases, V lost 2 bases, and 4 bases had no gene match. Germline loops: CDR1 SGHRS, CDR2 YFSETQ. The CDR3 has 14 amino acids.

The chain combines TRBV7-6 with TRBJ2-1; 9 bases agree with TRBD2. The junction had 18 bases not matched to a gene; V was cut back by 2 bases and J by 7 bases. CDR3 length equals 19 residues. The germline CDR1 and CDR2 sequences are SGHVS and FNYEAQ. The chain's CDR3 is CASSLRQGGVAGVSNEQFF. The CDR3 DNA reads TGTGCCAGCAGCTTACGTCAGGGGGGAGTAGCGGGAGTCTCGAATGAGCAGTTCTTC.

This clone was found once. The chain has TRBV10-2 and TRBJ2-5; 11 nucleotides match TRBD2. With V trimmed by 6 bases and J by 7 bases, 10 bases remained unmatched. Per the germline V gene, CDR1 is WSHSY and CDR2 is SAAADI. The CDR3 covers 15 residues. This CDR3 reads CASSPRLAGIGTQYF. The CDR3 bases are TGCGCCAGCAGCCCGAGACTAGCGGGGATCGGGACCCAGTACTTC.

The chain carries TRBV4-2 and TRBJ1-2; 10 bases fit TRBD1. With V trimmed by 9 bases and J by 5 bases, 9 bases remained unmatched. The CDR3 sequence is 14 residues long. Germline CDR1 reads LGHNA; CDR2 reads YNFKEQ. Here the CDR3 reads CASRAGQGIYGYTF. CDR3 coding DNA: TGTGCCAGTAGGGCGGGACAGGGGATATATGGCTACACCTTC.

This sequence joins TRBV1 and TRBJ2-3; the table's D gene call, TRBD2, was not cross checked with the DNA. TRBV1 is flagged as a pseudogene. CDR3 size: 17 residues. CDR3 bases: TGCACCAGCAGCCATCTGAGTCGGAGCGAGCTGACAGATACGCAGTATTTT. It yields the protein CTSSHLSRSELTDTQYF.

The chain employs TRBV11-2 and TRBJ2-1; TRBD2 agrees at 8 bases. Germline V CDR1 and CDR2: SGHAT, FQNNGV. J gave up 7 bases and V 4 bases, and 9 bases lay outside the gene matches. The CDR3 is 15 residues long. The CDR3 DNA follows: TGTGCCAGCAGCTCCCTGGCGGGAGGAACGAATGAGCAGTTCTTC. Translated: CASSSLAGGTNEQFF. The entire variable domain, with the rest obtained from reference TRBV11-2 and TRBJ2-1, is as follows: EAGVAQSPRYKIIEKRQSVAFWCNPISGHATLYWYQQILGQGPKLLIQFQNNGVVDDSQLPKDRFSAERLKGVDSTLKIQPAKLEDSAVYLCASSSLAGGTNEQFFGPGTRLTVL.

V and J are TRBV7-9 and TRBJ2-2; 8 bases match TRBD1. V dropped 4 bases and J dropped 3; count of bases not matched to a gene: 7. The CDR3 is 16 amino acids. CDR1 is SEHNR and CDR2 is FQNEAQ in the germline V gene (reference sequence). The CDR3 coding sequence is TGTGCCAGCAGCTCGAGGACAGGGCCGGACACCGGGGAGCTGTTTTTT. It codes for CASSSRTGPDTGELFF.

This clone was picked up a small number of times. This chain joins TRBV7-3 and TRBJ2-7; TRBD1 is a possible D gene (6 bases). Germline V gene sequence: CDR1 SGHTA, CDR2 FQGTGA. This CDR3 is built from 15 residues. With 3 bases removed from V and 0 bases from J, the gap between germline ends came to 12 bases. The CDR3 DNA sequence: TGTGCCAGCAGCTTTACCGGGACACCCTCCTACGAGCAGTACTTC. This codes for CASSFTGTPSYEQYF.

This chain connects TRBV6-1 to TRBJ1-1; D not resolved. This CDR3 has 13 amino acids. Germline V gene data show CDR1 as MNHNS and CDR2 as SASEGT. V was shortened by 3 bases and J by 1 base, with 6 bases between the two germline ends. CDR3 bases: TGTGCCAGCAGTGAGACACCGAACACTGAAGCTTTCTTT. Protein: CASSETPNTEAFF.

CDR3 loop: CASSDLGGPNVLTF. CDR3 bases: TGTGCCAGCAGTGATTTGGGGGGACCCAACGTCCTGACTTTC. The chain recombines TRBV2 with TRBJ2-6; D might be TRBD2 (6 bases). Germline assignment: CDR1 SNHLY and CDR2 FYNNEI. The V end was cut by 3 bases, the J end by 8 bases, with 11 bases between. The CDR3 covers 14 residues.

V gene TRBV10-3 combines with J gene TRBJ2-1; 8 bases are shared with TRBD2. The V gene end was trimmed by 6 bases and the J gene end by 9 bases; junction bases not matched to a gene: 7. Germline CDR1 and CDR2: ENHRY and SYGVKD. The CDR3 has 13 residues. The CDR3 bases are TGTGCCATCAGATCGACTAGCGCAGGTGAGCAGTTCTTC. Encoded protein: CAIRSTSAGEQFF.

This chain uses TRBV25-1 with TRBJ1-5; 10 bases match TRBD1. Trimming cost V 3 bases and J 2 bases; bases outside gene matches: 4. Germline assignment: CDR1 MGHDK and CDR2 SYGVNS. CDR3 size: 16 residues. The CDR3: CASSDDRGHGNQPQHF. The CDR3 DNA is TGTGCCAGCAGTGATGACAGGGGGCACGGCAATCAGCCCCAGCATTTT.